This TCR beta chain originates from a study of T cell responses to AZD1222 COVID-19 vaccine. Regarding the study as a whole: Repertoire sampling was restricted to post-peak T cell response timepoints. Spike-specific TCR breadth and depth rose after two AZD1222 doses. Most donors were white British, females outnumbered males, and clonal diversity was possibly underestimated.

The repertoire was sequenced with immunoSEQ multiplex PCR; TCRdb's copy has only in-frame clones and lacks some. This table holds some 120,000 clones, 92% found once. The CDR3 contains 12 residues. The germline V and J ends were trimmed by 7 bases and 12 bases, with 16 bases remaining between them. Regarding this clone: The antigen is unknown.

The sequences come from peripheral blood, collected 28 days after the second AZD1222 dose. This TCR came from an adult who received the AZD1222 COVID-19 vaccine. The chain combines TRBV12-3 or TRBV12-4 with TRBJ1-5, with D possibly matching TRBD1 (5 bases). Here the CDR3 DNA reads TGTGCCAGCACAATAGGGGCTGGGTTCCAGCATTTT. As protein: CASTIGAGFQHF.